This T cell receptor beta chain was identified in a study of immune evolution from preneoplasia to lung adenocarcinoma. General observations from the study: Top clone share appeared to fall from AAH through AIS, MIA, adenocarcinoma. Later-stage lesions seemingly showed higher T cell density and diversity than normal lung.

Patients had resection in Japan or China between 2014 and 2017. This clone is judged large. Its antigen is still unknown. Clones were read by immunoSEQ multiplex PCR, and TCRdb kept only the in-frame ones, dropping some. The sample carries about 5,000 clones, approximately 72% recorded once. In germline, CDR1 is MNHNS, CDR2 SASEGT. The CDR3 is made up of 10 amino acids. The V end was cut by 7 bases, the J end by 2 bases, with 3 bases between. The sample was FFPE normal lung tissue adjacent to the tumor. This receptor was obtained from a person aged 45 to 69 with lung adenocarcinoma. The chain employs TRBV6-1 and TRBJ2-7; D unresolved. The CDR3 loop is CASNAYEQYF. In DNA, the CDR3 is TGTGCCAGCAACGCCTACGAGCAGTACTTC.